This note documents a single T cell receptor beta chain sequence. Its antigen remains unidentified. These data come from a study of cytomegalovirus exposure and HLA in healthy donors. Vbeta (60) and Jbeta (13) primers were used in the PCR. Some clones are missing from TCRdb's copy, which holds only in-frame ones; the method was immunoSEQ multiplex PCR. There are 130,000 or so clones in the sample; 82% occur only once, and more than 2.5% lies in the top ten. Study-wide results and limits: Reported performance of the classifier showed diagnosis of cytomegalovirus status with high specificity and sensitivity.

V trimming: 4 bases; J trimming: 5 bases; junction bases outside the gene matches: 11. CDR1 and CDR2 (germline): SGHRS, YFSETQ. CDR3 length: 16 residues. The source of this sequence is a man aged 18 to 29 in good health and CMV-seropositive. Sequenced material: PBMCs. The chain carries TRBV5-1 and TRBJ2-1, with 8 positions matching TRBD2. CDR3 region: CASSRGGENGDNEQFF. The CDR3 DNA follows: TGCGCCAGCAGCCGGGGGGGGGAGAACGGGGACAATGAGCAGTTCTTC.